This TCR beta chain was sequenced for a study of T cell changes during pregnancy in multiple sclerosis. Germline V gives CDR1 DFQATT, CDR2 SNEGSKA (reference sequence). Trimming took 6 bases from V and 8 from J, leaving 13 bases between them. CDR3 length equals 11 residues. Profiled with immunoSEQ multiplex PCR; TCRdb holds only in-frame clones, not every one. This sample has roughly 90,000 clones; under 95% occur once, and the top ten carry 0.95%. This receptor was obtained from a female donor with multiple sclerosis, enrolled in a pregnancy study. The chain joins TRBV20-1 to TRBJ1-1; a weak D match, TRBD1 (5 bases). Sequencing was performed on peripheral blood, taken before pregnancy. The CDR3 sequence: CSAEGRGEAFF. In DNA, the CDR3 is TGCAGTGCCGAAGGACGGGGGGAAGCTTTCTTT.